This entry is about one T cell receptor (beta chain). Its specificity is unknown. These data belong to a study of cytomegalovirus exposure and HLA in healthy donors. Findings and limits, study-wide: Reports credit the classifier with highly specific, highly sensitive diagnosis of cytomegalovirus status. A subsequent analysis found that TCR clusters from the first cohort also tended to co-occur in the 90 to 150 validation repertoires, with 94% of cluster scores above 0. Testing in vitro showed a few CMV-associated chains specific for CMV antigens.

Here immunoSEQ multiplex PCR was the method, and the copy in TCRdb shows in-frame clones only, minus some. This sample has about 140,000 clones, with around 85% found just once. The CDR3 totals 16 residues. The sequence derives from a man aged 18 to 35 in good health and CMV-seronegative. This rearrangement joins TRBV21-1 to TRBJ1-5. TRBV21-1 corresponds to a pseudogene. Material for sequencing was PBMCs. Here the CDR3 reads CASSNQRGAGNQPQHF. The CDR3 coding sequence is TGTGCCAGCAGCAACCAGCGCGGGGCTGGCAATCAGCCCCAGCATTTT.